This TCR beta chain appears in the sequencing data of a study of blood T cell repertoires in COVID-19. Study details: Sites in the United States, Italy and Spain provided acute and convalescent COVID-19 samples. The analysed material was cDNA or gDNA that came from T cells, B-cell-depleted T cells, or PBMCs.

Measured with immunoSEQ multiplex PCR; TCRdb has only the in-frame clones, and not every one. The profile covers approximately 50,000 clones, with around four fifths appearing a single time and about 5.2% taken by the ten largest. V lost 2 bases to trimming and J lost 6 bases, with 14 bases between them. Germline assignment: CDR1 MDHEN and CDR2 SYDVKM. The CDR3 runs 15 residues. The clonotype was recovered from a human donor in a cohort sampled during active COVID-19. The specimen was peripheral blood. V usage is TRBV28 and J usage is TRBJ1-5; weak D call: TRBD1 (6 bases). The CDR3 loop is CASSLGQGKAQPQHF. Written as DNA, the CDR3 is TGTGCCAGCAGTTTAGGGCAGGGGAAAGCTCAGCCCCAGCATTTT.